The rows below give T cell receptor beta chains drawn from one sample of a study of cytomegalovirus exposure and HLA in healthy donors. Sequencing was performed with immunoSEQ multiplex PCR; in TCRdb, only in-frame clones are kept and a portion is missing. In the table there are 150,000 to 160,000 clones, about 88% of which are singletons. The sequenced sample was PBMCs. Receptors originate from a young woman in good health and CMV-seronegative. Each CDR3 is given with its conserved first and last residue. D genes are given only for firm matches. Not all rows give a size; the values are once, few, many and, for expanded clones, a class.

v_call,clone_size,d_call,j_call,cdr3_nt,cdr3_aa
TRBV4-1,NA,TRBD1,TRBJ1-1,TGCGCCAGCAGTCAGTTCGGAACATTGGGGACAGGGAACAGGAACACTGAAGCTTTCTTT,CASSQFGTLGTGNRNTEAFF
TRBV4-3,NA,TRBD2,TRBJ2-5,TGCGCCAGCAGCCAAGAGGGACTAGCGGAAGAGACCCAGTACTTC,CASSQEGLAEETQYF
TRBV29-1,NA,TRBD2,TRBJ2-7,TGCAGCTATTGGGGTAGCGGGACGTCCTACGAGCAGTACTTC,CSYWGSGTSYEQYF
TRBV19,NA,TRBD1,TRBJ1-6,TGTGCCAGTAACAAGCAAGGGGGCGCGAATTCACCCCTCCACTTT,CASNKQGGANSPLHF
TRBV7-9,NA,TRBD2,TRBJ2-2,TGTGCCAGCAGCCCGACTAGCGCCACTAACACCGGGGAGCTGTTTTTT,CASSPTSATNTGELFF
TRBV7-2,NA,TRBD2,TRBJ2-5,TGTGCCAGCAGCTTAGTAGGTAGCGGGGTCCAAGAGACCCAGTACTTC,CASSLVGSGVQETQYF
TRBV4-1,NA,NA,TRBJ1-1,TGCGCCAGCAGCCAAGTGTCGGTGAACACTGAAGCTTTCTTT,CASSQVSVNTEAFF
TRBV5-1,NA,NA,TRBJ2-5,TGCGCCAGCAGCTACAGGGAGACCCAGTACTTC,CASSYRETQYF
TRBV19,few,NA,TRBJ1-2,TGTGCCAGTAGTCCCCGCGGGGCCGGAAGTAACTATGGCTACACCTTC,CASSPRGAGSNYGYTF
TRBV9,NA,NA,TRBJ1-2,TGTGCCAGCAGCGTGACTGACAGGCCGAACTATGGCTACACCTTC,CASSVTDRPNYGYTF
TRBV6-1,NA,TRBD2,TRBJ2-3,TGTGCCAGCAGTACTAGCGGGGGATCGGATACGCAGTATTTT,CASSTSGGSDTQYF
TRBV28,few,NA,TRBJ1-1,TGTGCCAGCAGTTTGTCGTTTCGGGCTGAAGCTTTCTTT,CASSLSFRAEAFF
TRBV7-9,NA,TRBD1,TRBJ2-7,TGTGCCAGCAGCACAACCGACAGGGGGAGCCACTACGAGCAGTACTTC,CASSTTDRGSHYEQYF
TRBV7-9,NA,TRBD1,TRBJ1-3,TGTGCCAGCAGCTTAGGGTGGGACAGGGCATCTGGAAACACCATATATTTT,CASSLGWDRASGNTIYF
TRBV30,NA,TRBD1,TRBJ2-3,TGTGCCCAATCCACAGGGGTCTTCTCAGATACGCAGTATTTT,CAQSTGVFSDTQYF
TRBV6-6,few,NA,TRBJ2-7,TGTGCCAGCAGTTCACAGGGTCCCGAGCAGTACTTC,CASSSQGPEQYF
TRBV7-9,NA,NA,TRBJ1-1,TGTGCCAGCAGCGTCGGGGCTGAAGCTTTCTTT,CASSVGAEAFF
TRBV11-1,NA,TRBD1,TRBJ2-5,TGTGCCAGCAGCTGGGGGACAGGGCGAGAGACCCAGTACTTC,CASSWGTGRETQYF
TRBV10-3,NA,TRBD2,TRBJ2-5,TGTGCCATCAGTGAGTCGGAGACTAGCGGGACCCTCCAAGAGACCCAGTACTTC,CAISESETSGTLQETQYF
TRBV5-6,once,TRBD2,TRBJ2-7,TGTGCCAGCAGCTCCAGCGGGGGGTTGAACTACGAGCAGTACTTC,CASSSSGGLNYEQYF
TRBV18,NA,NA,TRBJ1-4,TGTGCCAGCTCACCACTGCGGAATAATGAAAAACTGTTTTTT,CASSPLRNNEKLFF
TRBV2,NA,NA,TRBJ1-1,TGTGCCAGCAGAGAAGAAAACTATTCGCCTGAAGCTTTCTTT,CASREENYSPEAFF
TRBV28,NA,TRBD2,TRBJ2-7,TGTGCCAGCAGTTCTTCCGAATGGGGGGGCGAGCAGTACTTC,CASSSSEWGGEQYF
TRBV19,NA,NA,TRBJ2-2,TGTGCCAGTAGTATTGAGGTACCCCTAAGGTGGACCGGGGAGCTGTTTTTT,CASSIEVPLRWTGELFF
TRBV5-4,NA,TRBD1,TRBJ2-3,TGTGCCAGCAGCCACCGACAGGGCACGCAGTATTTT,CASSHRQGTQYF
TRBV2,NA,NA,TRBJ2-3,TGTGCCAGCAGTGAATGGCAATTCACAGATACGCAGTATTTT,CASSEWQFTDTQYF
TRBV4-3,NA,TRBD2,TRBJ2-3,TGCGCCAGCAGCCAAGCGGCTCAAGCGGGGCAGCGCACAGATACGCAGTATTTT,CASSQAAQAGQRTDTQYF
TRBV2,NA,NA,TRBJ1-4,TGTGCCAGCAGTGGACCAACTACAACTAATGAAAAACTGTTTTTT,CASSGPTTTNEKLFF
TRBV27,NA,NA,TRBJ1-2,TGTGCCAGCAGTTTACGGGGAGCTGGGTATGGCTACACCTTC,CASSLRGAGYGYTF
TRBV10-1,NA,TRBD2,TRBJ2-1,TGCGCCAGCAGTGAGTCGTCTAGCGGGGGGAAGGGGTTCTTC,CASSESSSGGKGFF
TRBV6-6,NA,TRBD2,TRBJ2-7,TGTGCCAGCAGTCAAGGACTAGCCCGCTCCTACGAGCAGTACTTC,CASSQGLARSYEQYF
TRBV6-5,NA,NA,TRBJ2-2,TGTGTAGTCCGGGAGTCGAACACCGGGGAGCTGTTTTTT,CVVRESNTGELFF
TRBV28,NA,NA,TRBJ2-5,TGTGCCAGCACCTTCGGGGCAGGGAGGGAGACCCAGTACTTC,CASTFGAGRETQYF
TRBV5-1,NA,NA,TRBJ2-3,TGCGCCAGCAGACGTCTCGGTAGCACAGATACGCAGTATTTT,CASRRLGSTDTQYF
TRBV27,once,NA,TRBJ1-6,TGTGCCAGCAGTGAAGGGGGCTCCTATAATTCACCCCTCCACTTT,CASSEGGSYNSPLHF
TRBV18,NA,NA,TRBJ1-5,TGTGCCAGCTCACCAAGCCCTAGCAATCAGCCCCAGCATTTT,CASSPSPSNQPQHF
TRBV19,NA,TRBD2,TRBJ2-1,TGTGCCAGTCGACTAGCGGGAGGCAATGAGCAGTTCTTC,CASRLAGGNEQFF